A selection of T cell receptor beta chains follows, all from one sample in a study of T cells in localized non-small cell lung cancer. Assay: immunoSEQ multiplex PCR; the TCRdb copy retains only in-frame clones and omits some. The profile shows 100,000 to 150,000 clones, roughly nine tenths of them singletons. Sequenced here: peripheral blood, sampled before any cancer treatment. These receptors came from a female donor over 55 with stage I lung adenocarcinoma. CDR3s include the opening cysteine and the closing phenylalanine or tryptophan. The D gene is left open where the match is weak. Some rows have no size entry. The others give once, few or many, or a class for an expanded clone.

abundance | d_gene | j_gene | v_gene | CDR3nt | CDR3aa
- | - | TRBJ2-3 | TRBV5-1 | TGCGCCAGCAGCTTTGGGCAGTACACAGATACGCAGTATTTT | CASSFGQYTDTQYF
few | - | TRBJ1-1 | TRBV20-1 | TGCAGTGCCCGCCAAATTGAAGCTTTCTTT | CSARQIEAFF
- | - | TRBJ2-5 | TRBV11-1 | TGTGCCAGCAAATTTGGGGGGCAGTGGGAGACCCAGTACTTC | CASKFGGQWETQYF
- | - | TRBJ2-3 | TRBV10-1 | TGCGCCAGCAGTGCGTCTAGCACAGATACGCAGTATTTT | CASSASSTDTQYF
- | - | TRBJ1-2 | TRBV30 | TGTGCCTGGAGGCCGACCGACGTCACGGGCTACACCTTC | CAWRPTDVTGYTF
- | TRBD2 | TRBJ2-7 | TRBV7-9 | TGTGCCAGCAAGCGGGAAGCGGGACTTGGCTACGAGCAGTACTTC | CASKREAGLGYEQYF
- | - | TRBJ1-1 | TRBV19 | TGTGCCAGTAGTATGGGATCAAAAGAAGCTTTCTTT | CASSMGSKEAFF
- | TRBD1 | TRBJ1-1 | TRBV6-5 | TGTGCCAGCACCCAGGGGGCCACTGAAGCTTTCTTT | CASTQGATEAFF
- | - | TRBJ1-5 | TRBV6-5 | TGTGCCAGCAGCCTCCGGGGGGCGGGGGGAGCCCAGCATTTT | CASSLRGAGGAQHF
- | - | TRBJ2-3 | TRBV7-7 | TGTGCTAGCAGCTTAGGTAGCAGTTCAAATACGCAGTATTTT | CASSLGSSSNTQYF
- | TRBD1 | TRBJ2-7 | TRBV18 | TGTGCCAGCTCACCTCTAGGACAGGGGAGTGGATCCTACGAGCAGTACTTC | CASSPLGQGSGSYEQYF
- | TRBD1 | TRBJ1-1 | TRBV28 | TGTGCCAGCAGCCTACCGGACAGGGACCAAGCTTTCTTT | CASSLPDRDQAFF
- | TRBD2 | TRBJ2-7 | TRBV5-1 | TGCGCCAGCAGCCCCTGGCAACTAGCGGGAGTAGGTCAGTCGTCCTACGAGCAGTACTTC | CASSPWQLAGVGQSSYEQYF
- | - | TRBJ2-7 | TRBV30 | TGTGCCTGGAAACAGACGGAAAAGACTAACTTC | CAWKQTEKTNF
- | - | TRBJ1-3 | TRBV28 | TGTGCCAGCAGCCTCAGGGGAAGCTCTGGAAACACCATATATTTT | CASSLRGSSGNTIYF
- | - | TRBJ2-6 | TRBV23-1 | TGCGCCCTTCCTCTCGTAGGGGCCAACGTCCTGACTTTC | CALPLVGANVLTF
- | - | TRBJ1-1 | TRBV5-1 | TGCGCCAGCAGAACCAACAGGGACTCCAGGGTGAACACTGAAGCTTTCTTT | CASRTNRDSRVNTEAFF
- | TRBD2 | TRBJ2-7 | TRBV28 | TGTGCCAGCAGACGGACTAGCGGGGCCTACGAGCAGTACTTC | CASRRTSGAYEQYF